This T cell receptor (beta chain) was observed in a study of T-cell memory formation after mild COVID-19. As regards this clonotype: Its specificity is unknown.

cDNA libraries for TCR alpha and TCR beta, carrying sample barcodes and UMIs, came from 5'RACE with constant-segment primers. MiXCR was run by TCRdb on the 5' RACE reads, yielding one entry per CDR3 protein. This repertoire shows roughly 400,000 distinct CDR3 sequences, around 17% found once; its top ten account for 20% to 25%. The CDR3 runs to 16 residues. Germline loops: CDR1 MRHNA, CDR2 SNTAGT. V lost 2 bases to trimming and J lost 7 bases, with 20 bases between them. Study-level results: Among contracting clones, CD4+ were mainly CM/EM and CD8+ enriched in EMRA. SARS-CoV-2 specificity of second-wave clones peaking day 37 was unconfirmed.

Sequencing was performed on PBMCs or a T cell subset sorted from them (not recorded which). The clonotype comes from a young man who had mild COVID-19 (a few samples of this study predate the infection). Cell type and time point are not known. The rearrangement uses TRBV6-4 and TRBJ1-2, with D possibly being TRBD1 (5 bases). The CDR3 coding sequence is TGTGCCAGCAGTGACCCTTTGGGGGAAAGAGCGCGTGGCTACACCTTC. Protein: CASSDPLGERARGYTF.